Following are 27 T cell receptor beta chains from one sample sequenced in a study of blood T cell repertoires in COVID-19. Assay: immunoSEQ multiplex PCR; the TCRdb copy retains only in-frame clones and omits some. The table shows around 620,000 clones, with approximately 90% occurring only once. Material: peripheral blood. The receptors come from a woman aged 18-35 years with acute or convalescent COVID-19.

The rearrangement uses TRBV28 and TRBJ1-1; TRBD1 matches at 9 bases. V lost 6 bases to trimming and J lost 11 bases; unmatched junction nucleotides: 13. Germline CDR1 is MDHEN and CDR2 is SYDVKM. This CDR3 is built from 14 residues. This CDR3 reads CASSGTRDRVNAFF. Here the CDR3 DNA reads TGTGCCAGCAGCGGAACCCGGGACAGGGTTAATGCTTTCTTT.

The chain uses TRBV9 and TRBJ1-3; 7 nucleotides agree with TRBD1. The CDR3 consists of 13 residues. The trim removed 3 bases at V and 4 bases at J, leaving 1 base unmatched. Germline assignment: CDR1 SGDLS and CDR2 YYNGEE. The CDR3 loop is CASSAGGGNTIYF. For the CDR3, the DNA is TGTGCCAGCAGCGCAGGGGGGGGAAACACCATATATTTT. Full variable domain (outside the CDR3, taken from reference TRBV9 and TRBJ1-3): DSGVTQTPKHLITATGQRVTLRCSPRSGDLSVYWYQQSLDQGLQFLIQYYNGEERAKGNILERFSAQQFPDLHSELNLSSLELGDSALYFCASSAGGGNTIYFGEGSWLTVV.

V is TRBV4-1 and J is TRBJ1-1; 7 bases match TRBD1. Per the germline V gene, CDR1 is MGHRA and CDR2 is YSYEKL. V shed 5 bases, J shed 0 bases, and the junction held 3 bases outside the gene matches. The CDR3 has 14 amino acids. DNA of the CDR3: TGCGCCAGCAGCTACAGGGGATTGAACACTGAAGCTTTCTTT. Amino acids: CASSYRGLNTEAFF.

This chain connects TRBV11-2 to TRBJ2-3, with 9 bases aligning to TRBD2. Per the germline V gene, CDR1 is SGHAT and CDR2 is FQNNGV. The CDR3 loop spans 16 amino acids. The V gene end was trimmed by 3 bases and the J gene end by 3 bases; junction bases not matched to a gene: 7. The CDR3 DNA is TGTGCCAGCAGCTTTAGCGGGGGTCGAACTACAGATACGCAGTATTTT. It yields the protein CASSFSGGRTTDTQYF.

The chain links TRBV14 to TRBJ1-2, with 11 positions matching TRBD1. Germline V gene lookup returns CDR1 SGHDN and CDR2 FVKESK. The V gene end was trimmed by 6 bases and the J gene end by 8 bases; junction bases not matched to a gene: 11. The CDR3 sequence is 15 residues long. The CDR3 DNA is TGTGCCAGCAGTTTCCCGGGACAGGGGGTGCGCGGCTACACCTTC. Translating it yields CASSFPGQGVRGYTF.

The V call is TRBV12-3 or TRBV12-4, the J call TRBJ2-1; 7 bases map to TRBD1. V shed 6 bases and J 8 bases; nucleotides not matched to a gene: 4. The CDR3 covers 12 residues. This chain's CDR3 is CASSPTGDEQFF. DNA for the CDR3: TGTGCCAGCAGCCCCACAGGGGATGAGCAGTTCTTC.

This sequence joins TRBV5-1 and TRBJ2-3; unclear D gene. Trimming took 0 bases from V and 3 from J, leaving 8 bases between them. Germline V gene lookup returns CDR1 SGHRS and CDR2 YFSETQ. The CDR3 loop spans 14 amino acids. The CDR3 DNA sequence: TGCGCCAGCAGCTTGGAACCTAGTACAGATACGCAGTATTTT. Translating it yields CASSLEPSTDTQYF. Complete variable domain (other parts from reference TRBV5-1 and TRBJ2-3): KAGVTQTPRYLIKTRGQQVTLSCSPISGHRSVSWYQQTPGQGLQFLFEYFSETQRNKGNFPGRFSGRQFSNSRSEMNVSTLELGDSALYLCASSLEPSTDTQYFGPGTRLTVL.

The chain has TRBV2 and TRBJ1-2; 9 bases are shared with TRBD1. V lost 6 bases and J lost 8; bases outside the gene matches: 10. Looked up from germline, CDR1 is SNHLY and CDR2 is FYNNEI. The CDR3 consists of 14 residues. CDR3 bases: TGTGCCAGCAGCCAAATTACAGGGGGCGAAGGCTACACCTTC. Its translation is CASSQITGGEGYTF. Full variable domain (missing parts from reference TRBV2 and TRBJ1-2): EPEVTQTPSHQVTQMGQEVILRCVPISNHLYFYWYRQILGQKVEFLVSFYNNEISEKSEIFDDQFSVERPDGSNFTLKIRSTKLEDSAMYFCASSQITGGEGYTFGSGTRLTVV.

This clone was recorded once. The chain is built from TRBV28 and TRBJ2-5; TRBD1 might be the D (6 bases). CDR3 length equals 14 residues. The V gene's germline CDR1 is MDHEN and CDR2 SYDVKM. V was trimmed by 10 bases and J by 5 bases, leaving 20 bases between them. CDR3 loop: CATHYGQSLETQYF. The CDR3 coding sequence is TGTGCCACTCATTATGGACAGTCCCTGGAGACCCAGTACTTC. Filled out from reference TRBV28 and TRBJ2-5, the complete variable domain reads DVKVTQSSRYLVKRTGEKVFLECVQDMDHENMFWYRQDPGLGLRLIYFSYDVKMKEKGDIPEGYSVSREKKERFSLILESASTNQTSMYLCATHYGQSLETQYFGPGTRLLVL.

The chain employs TRBV29-1 and TRBJ1-2; weak D call: TRBD1 (5 bases). Trimming pared 3 bases from V and 6 bases from J, leaving 5 bases between. The CDR3 totals 10 residues. Germline V gene data show CDR1 as SQVTM and CDR2 as ANQGSEA. In nucleotides, the CDR3 is TGCAGCGTTGAGGGGCATGGCTACACCTTC. Its protein is CSVEGHGYTF.

The V and J genes are TRBV2 and TRBJ1-2; 8 bases match TRBD1. Germline V gene lookup returns CDR1 SNHLY and CDR2 FYNNEI. CDR3 length: 12 amino acids. Unmatched junction bases numbered 3, after V lost 9 bases and J lost 3 bases. The CDR3 here is CARIQGDYGYTF. CDR3 DNA: TGTGCCAGAATACAGGGGGACTATGGCTACACCTTC.

The chain recombines TRBV4-1 with TRBJ1-6; 7 bases line up with TRBD1. Unmatched junction bases numbered 5, after V lost 4 bases and J lost 5 bases. The germline gives CDR1 MGHRA, CDR2 YSYEKL. The CDR3 totals 15 residues. The DNA of the CDR3 is TGCGCCAGCAGCCTCGCCAGGGGGGATAATTCACCCCTCCACTTT. This gives the protein CASSLARGDNSPLHF.

This clone has more than one count but fewer than ten. V usage is TRBV6-1 and J usage is TRBJ1-1; D is perhaps TRBD1 (5 bases). The CDR3 consists of 14 residues. The V gene lost 1 base and the J gene lost 4 bases, with 10 bases spanning the gap. Germline V lookup: CDR1 MNHNS, CDR2 SASEGT. CDR3 coding DNA: TGTGCCAGCAGTGAAGGGGGCGGGAGCACTGAAGCTTTCTTT. The encoded protein is CASSEGGGSTEAFF.

The genes are TRBV12-3 or TRBV12-4 and TRBJ2-1; D possibly corresponds to TRBD2 (7 bases). Trimming removed 5 bases from V and 11 bases from J, with 10 bases in between. This CDR3 comprises 11 residues. The CDR3 loop reads CASSVGGQQFF. DNA for the CDR3: TGTGCCAGCAGTGTGGGGGGGCAGCAGTTCTTC.

V and J are TRBV9 and TRBJ1-6; D not resolved. The V and J ends lost 0 bases and 1 base respectively, with 8 bases between them. The CDR3 consists of 16 residues. Germline lookup yields CDR1 SGDLS and CDR2 YYNGEE. CDR3 bases: TGTGCCAGCAGCGTAGGGGGAGCGTCCTATAATTCACCCCTCCACTTT. Protein product: CASSVGGASYNSPLHF.

This clone appeared once. This rearrangement joins TRBV7-3 to TRBJ1-5; TRBD1 is a possible D gene (6 bases). Per germline, CDR1 SGHTA and CDR2 FQGTGA. The CDR3 runs to 13 residues. Trimming took off 9 bases at V and 4 bases at J, with 13 bases between the two ends. CDR3 nucleotides: TGTGCCAGTAGTCAGGGGTTGAATCAGCCCCAGCATTTT. This codes for CASSQGLNQPQHF.

This clone occurred once. The chain couples TRBV5-1 to TRBJ1-5, with unresolved D. The CDR3 extends over 15 amino acids. Per the germline V gene, CDR1 is SGHRS and CDR2 is YFSETQ. Trimming stripped 1 base from V and 0 bases from J, with 8 bases between. In DNA form, the CDR3 reads TGCGCCAGCAGCTTGAGCGCCGATAGCAATCAGCCCCAGCATTTT. It is translated as CASSLSADSNQPQHF.

This clone was picked up one time. V gene TRBV19 combines with J gene TRBJ1-1, with D possibly TRBD1 on 6 matching bases. Germline V gene sequence: CDR1 LNHDA, CDR2 SQIVND (reference sequence). With 11 bases removed from V and 1 base from J, the gap between germline ends came to 17 bases. This CDR3 region has 14 residues. CDR3 in amino acids: CASRGWDGNTEAFF. For the CDR3, the DNA is TGTGCCTCTAGGGGGTGGGACGGGAACACTGAAGCTTTCTTT.

The chain has TRBV6-5 and TRBJ1-2; D is undetermined. Looked up from germline, CDR1 is MNHEY and CDR2 is SVGAGI. The CDR3 is 11 residues long. V shed 6 bases and J shed 8 bases, with 10 bases lying between them. In DNA, the CDR3 is TGTGCCAGCAGCCAAGGGAGGGGCTACACCTTC. This gives the protein CASSQGRGYTF.

V usage is TRBV29-1 and J usage is TRBJ1-1, with a weak D call TRBD1 (5 bases). Trimming shortened V by 3 bases and J by 1 base, and 15 bases separated the two germline ends. Germline loops: CDR1 SQVTM, CDR2 ANQGSEA. The CDR3 extends over 15 amino acids. The CDR3 region has the DNA TGCAGCGTTGACCACCTTGGTGGGGCGAACACTGAAGCTTTCTTT. Residues: CSVDHLGGANTEAFF.

This chain uses TRBV13 with TRBJ2-2; D might be TRBD1 (6 bases). Germline-derived CDR1 and CDR2 are PRHDT and FYEKMQ (reference sequence). The CDR3 runs 14 residues. The V end lost 5 bases, the J end lost 4 bases, and 11 bases lay between the germline ends. The CDR3 loop is CASSQGRTTGELFF. CDR3 sequence (DNA): TGTGCCAGCAGCCAGGGGCGGACCACCGGGGAGCTGTTTTTT.

V usage is TRBV5-6 and J usage is TRBJ1-4, with D possibly being TRBD1 (5 bases). From germline, CDR1 is SGHDT and CDR2 YYEEEE. The CDR3 sequence is 15 residues long. The V and J ends lost 3 bases and 3 bases respectively, with 12 bases between them. In DNA, the CDR3 is TGTGCCAGCAGCTCCCTCGGGGGGGCTAATGAAAAACTGTTTTTT. This sequence encodes CASSSLGGANEKLFF.

The chain employs TRBV27 and TRBJ1-2; 7 bases match TRBD1. Per germline, CDR1 MNHEY and CDR2 SMNVEV (reference sequence). The CDR3 has 14 residues. V dropped 3 bases and J dropped 6; count of bases not matched to a gene: 7. The CDR3 here is CASSFGTDFNGYTF. The CDR3 DNA follows: TGTGCCAGCAGTTTCGGGACAGACTTTAATGGCTACACCTTC.

The chain carries TRBV7-9 and TRBJ2-1, with a tentative D call TRBD1 (6 bases). The CDR3 covers 19 residues. V was clipped by 6 bases and J by 0 bases, with 24 bases between them. Germline V lookup: CDR1 SEHNR, CDR2 FQNEAQ (reference sequence). The CDR3 DNA reads TGTGCCAGCAGTGCAGGGGTTTTAAAACTCCTAAACTCCTACAATGAGCAGTTCTTC. Amino acid sequence: CASSAGVLKLLNSYNEQFF.

The chain is built from TRBV11-2 and TRBJ2-1, with D possibly TRBD1 on 5 matching bases. V was shortened by 5 bases and J by 8 bases, with 22 bases between the two germline ends. The CDR3 runs 16 residues. Germline V gene sequence: CDR1 SGHAT, CDR2 FQNNGV. This chain's CDR3 is CASSPLAGHLQDEQFF. The DNA of the CDR3 is TGTGCCAGCAGCCCCTTGGCAGGGCACCTCCAGGATGAGCAGTTCTTC.

This clone was counted a single time. CDR3 protein: CAWSRGGAGSGNTIYF. The CDR3 nucleotides read TGTGCCTGGAGTCGAGGGGGGGCAGGCTCTGGAAACACCATATATTTT. This chain joins TRBV30 and TRBJ1-3; D might be TRBD1 (6 bases). This CDR3 is built from 16 residues. Trimming left V 2 bases short and J 0 bases short, with 14 bases between. Germline CDR1 is GTSNPN and CDR2 is SVGIG (reference sequence). Drawing the rest from reference TRBV30 and TRBJ1-3, the complete variable domain is SQTIHQWPATLVQPVGSPLSLECTVEGTSNPNLYWYRQAAGRGLQLLFYSVGIGQISSEVPQNLSASRPQDRQFILSSKKLLLSDSGFYLCAWSRGGAGSGNTIYFGEGSWLTVV.

The CDR3 sequence is CASRPGQMNTEAFF. CDR3 DNA sequence: TGTGCCAGCAGACCGGGACAAATGAACACTGAAGCTTTCTTT. The chain carries TRBV7-3 and TRBJ1-1, with TRBD1 as a possible D gene (6 bases). CDR3 length: 14 amino acids. Trimming cost V 6 bases and J 0 bases, with 11 bases left between them. CDR1 and CDR2 (germline): SGHTA, FQGTGA.